The next 4 T cell receptor beta chains were all read from a single sample in a study of T cells in Graves' hyperthyroidism and ophthalmopathy. RNA transcripts yielded amplified TCR beta CDR3 regions. First-round RT-PCR with HTBI primers amplified the TCR CDR3 region. TCRdb passed the multiplex PCR reads through MiXCR, listing each CDR3 protein once. The sample contains hundreds of thousands of distinct CDR3 sequences, around 14% of which appear only once. Sequencing was performed on blood. The source of these receptors is a woman in her twenties or thirties with Graves' hyperthyroidism.

In its sample, this clonotype was seen many times. J is TRBJ1-1 and V is TRBV2; TRBD1 is a possible D gene (6 bases). V was trimmed by 4 bases and J by 0 bases, leaving 9 bases between them. This CDR3 has 14 amino acids. Germline CDR1 reads SNHLY; CDR2 reads FYNNEI. CDR3 in amino acids: CASSAGVVNTEAFF. The CDR3 region has the DNA TGTGCCAGCAGTGCAGGGGTCGTGAACACTGAAGCTTTCTTT.

V usage is TRBV28 and J usage is TRBJ2-5; D unclear. The CDR3 spans 12 residues. CDR1 is MDHEN and CDR2 is SYDVKM in the germline V gene. The ends were cut back, 6 bases at V and 5 bases at J, with 10 bases in the middle. This CDR3 is CASREREETQYF. Written as DNA, the CDR3 is TGTGCCAGCAGAGAGAGAGAGGAGACCCAGTACTTC.

This clonotype was counted many times. In DNA form, the CDR3 reads TGTGCCAGTCAACTACAGGGGGCAGCTGGCAATCAGCCCCAGCATTTT. Encoded protein: CASQLQGAAGNQPQHF. The V call is TRBV19, the J call TRBJ1-5, with TRBD1 identical over 9 bases. This CDR3 has 16 amino acids. Germline CDR1 reads LNHDA; CDR2 reads SQIVND (reference sequence). Trimming at V came to 8 bases and at J to 2 bases, leaving 10 bases not matched to a gene. The entire variable domain, with the rest obtained from reference TRBV19 and TRBJ1-5, is as follows: DGGITQSPKYLFRKEGQNVTLSCEQNLNHDAMYWYRQDPGQGLRLIYYSQIVNDFQKGDIAEGYSVSREKKESFPLTVTSAQKNPTAFYLCASQLQGAAGNQPQHFGDGTRLSIL.

This clonotype was observed many times. This chain connects TRBV20-1 to TRBJ1-2, with 8 bases aligning to TRBD1. Looked up from germline, CDR1 is DFQATT and CDR2 is SNEGSKA (reference sequence). CDR3 length: 12 residues. V gave up 3 bases and J gave up 6 bases; unmatched junction bases: 3. The CDR3 bases are TGCAGTGCTAGCGCAGGGGGCGATGGCTACACCTTC. Its protein product is CSASAGGDGYTF.